This passage covers 5 T cell receptor beta chains from one sample sequenced in a study of PD-L1 blockade in urothelial cancer. Repertoires were generated with immunoSEQ multiplex PCR, while TCRdb's copy carries only in-frame clones and drops some. The sample contains 30,000 or so clones, around 89% of which appear only once. Described time point: peripheral blood 6 weeks after treatment start. Sequences were derived from PBMCs, sampled around atezolizumab (anti-PD-L1) treatment. These receptors were collected from an elderly man with urothelial cancer.

This chain joins TRBV2 and TRBJ2-6; weak D call: TRBD1 (5 bases). V shed 6 bases and J shed 1 base, with 10 bases lying between them. The CDR3 covers 15 residues. Germline assignment: CDR1 SNHLY and CDR2 FYNNEI. As DNA, the CDR3 is TGTGCCAGCAGACCCGACAGATCTGGGGCCAACGTCCTGACTTTC. Residues: CASRPDRSGANVLTF.

The CDR3 region has the DNA TGCAGCGTCCGGGGGACCCCGGACGAGCAGTACTTC. Translated: CSVRGTPDEQYF. V usage is TRBV29-1 and J usage is TRBJ2-7; possibly TRBD2 for D (6 bases). Germline loops: CDR1 SQVTM, CDR2 ANQGSEA. Trimming shortened V by 6 bases and J by 5 bases, and 14 bases separated the two germline ends. The CDR3 loop spans 12 amino acids.

The chain is built from TRBV5-5 and TRBJ2-3; 9 nucleotides line up with TRBD2. The ends lost 4 bases at V and 0 bases at J; junction bases unmatched: 6. Germline CDR1 reads SGHKS; CDR2 reads YYEKEE (reference sequence). CDR3 size: 16 residues. The DNA for the CDR3 is TGTGCCAGCAGCCTCGGCGGGGGGGGGAGCACAGATACGCAGTATTTT. Its translation is CASSLGGGGSTDTQYF.

The V call is TRBV6-5, the J call TRBJ1-2, with TRBD1 matching 9 bases. The CDR3 is 16 residues long. CDR1 MNHEY and CDR2 SVGAGI come from the germline V gene. The J segment lost 4 bases and the V segment lost 1 base, leaving 7 bases of the junction unmatched. DNA for the CDR3: TGTGCCAGCAGTTACTTTACGGGACAGGGCCCCTATGGCTACACCTTC. It specifies CASSYFTGQGPYGYTF.

This chain connects TRBV15 to TRBJ2-4, with D unresolved. V was clipped by 0 bases and J by 1 base, with 10 bases between them. Germline CDR1 is LNHNV and CDR2 is YYDKDF (reference sequence). This CDR3 is built from 16 residues. The DNA for the CDR3 is TGTGCCACCAGCAGAGATGGTATTCAGGCCAAAAACATTCAGTACTTC. Residues: CATSRDGIQAKNIQYF.